This entry lists 2 T cell receptor beta chains sequenced from one sample in a study of T cell repertoires in cytomegalovirus infection. TCRdb passed the reads through MiXCR, listing each CDR3 protein once. This table holds about 160,000 distinct CDR3 sequences, about a sixth found once. Sequenced input: CD8+ T cells from PBMCs. These receptors were taken from a human donor in good health (CMV status not recorded). Some clones in this sample may be carry-over from other donors' samples.

V is TRBV4-1 and J is TRBJ1-2; 9 nucleotides align to TRBD1. With 4 bases clipped from V and 13 bases from J, the junction kept 13 bases outside the gene matches. Germline-derived CDR1 and CDR2 are MGHRA and YSYEKL. The CDR3 is 14 residues long. The CDR3: CASSPPGQGQFRTF. For the CDR3, the DNA is TGCGCCAGCAGCCCGCCGGGACAGGGCCAGTTCCGCACCTTC.

V usage is TRBV2 and J usage is TRBJ1-5, with 10 bases lining up with TRBD1. The CDR3 has 14 residues. Unmatched junction bases numbered 2, after V lost 7 bases and J lost 2 bases. Germline V gene lookup returns CDR1 SNHLY and CDR2 FYNNEI. The CDR3: CASKGTGGNQPQHF. CDR3 DNA sequence: TGTGCCAGCAAAGGGACAGGGGGCAATCAGCCCCAGCATTTT.